The 4 T cell receptor beta chains presented below share a single source sample, sequenced in a study of OX40 agonist ivuxolimab in advanced cancers. Method: immunoSEQ multiplex PCR; TCRdb's copy keeps in-frame clones and lacks some. The sample lists about 82,000 clones, just over 85% occurring once. The starting material was CD4+ or CD8+ T cells sorted from blood, obtained in a trial of the OX40 agonist ivuxolimab. The receptors come from an adult with an advanced solid tumor such as melanoma, head and neck, liver or kidney cancer.

The chain links TRBV19 to TRBJ2-1; possible D gene TRBD1, 6 bases. Trimming took off 6 bases at V and 7 bases at J, with 10 bases between the two ends. The CDR3 has 12 amino acids. Per the germline V gene, CDR1 is LNHDA and CDR2 is SQIVND (reference sequence). CDR3 protein: CASSLQGNEQFF. CDR3 nucleotide sequence: TGTGCCAGTAGCCTACAGGGTAATGAGCAGTTCTTC.

The chain recombines TRBV27 with TRBJ2-7, with D unresolved. The CDR3 spans 11 residues. V lost 7 bases to trimming and J lost 4 bases, with 8 bases between them. CDR1 and CDR2 from the germline V gene are MNHEY and SMNVEV (reference sequence). In DNA form, the CDR3 reads TGTGCCAGCATGTATGGATACGAGCAGTACTTC. Translating gives CASMYGYEQYF.

The chain couples TRBV2 to TRBJ1-4; D ambiguous. This CDR3 is built from 13 residues. V lost 7 bases and J 8 bases, leaving 14 bases between the germline ends. From germline, CDR1 is SNHLY and CDR2 FYNNEI. CDR3 coding DNA: TGTGCCAGCAACCCCCGACGCCGAGAAAAACTGTTTTTT. Translating gives CASNPRRREKLFF.

The chain uses TRBV9 and TRBJ2-7; 7 bases line up with TRBD2. CDR3 length: 14 residues. V lost 4 bases, J lost 5 bases, and 9 bases stayed unmatched. The germline CDR1 and CDR2 sequences are SGDLS and YYNGEE. Here the CDR3 reads CASSPPSGGDEQYF. DNA for the CDR3: TGTGCCAGCAGCCCTCCTTCGGGGGGAGACGAGCAGTACTTC.